This is a list of T cell receptor beta chains from one sample in a study of blood T cell repertoires in COVID-19. Only in-frame clones appear in the TCRdb table, and some are missing; sequencing was by immunoSEQ multiplex PCR. The repertoire holds 180,000 or so clones, with over 75% as singletons. The sample consisted of PBMCs or T cells enriched from blood (not recorded which). These receptors came from a human donor with acute COVID-19. The donor label of this sample is uncertain. The CDR3 runs from the conserved cysteine through the conserved F or W. A D gene is named only where the DNA matches it firmly. Clone size is shown for a subset of rows, as once, few, many or a class of expanded clone.

D gene	clone size	V gene	J gene	CDR3 DNA	CDR3 protein
NA	NA	TRBV5-1	TRBJ1-4	TGCGCCAGCAGCCACCGGGATTCTAATGAAAAACTGTTTTTT	CASSHRDSNEKLFF
NA	NA	TRBV21-1	TRBJ1-6	TGTGCCAGCAGCTCCCGACAGGGGGCTTTAGACTCACCCCTCCACTTT	CASSSRQGALDSPLHF
NA	NA	TRBV15	TRBJ2-7	TGTGCCACCAGCAGAGATCGCGAGACAGGCTCCCAGTACTTC	CATSRDRETGSQYF
NA	NA	TRBV10-3	TRBJ2-5	TGTGCCATCAGTGCCCCGGTTTCAGAGACCCAGTACTTC	CAISAPVSETQYF
TRBD1	NA	TRBV2	TRBJ2-7	TGTGCCAGCAAGACCGGCCAACAGGGGCCCTACGAGCAGTACTTC	CASKTGQQGPYEQYF
NA	NA	TRBV9	TRBJ2-2	TGTGCCAGCAGCGGAGAGGACTTGATCACCGGGGAGCTGTTTTTT	CASSGEDLITGELFF
NA	NA	TRBV15	TRBJ1-5	TGTGCCACCCAGAGGCCAGGGAGCAATCAGCCCCAGCATTTT	CATQRPGSNQPQHF
NA	NA	TRBV5-4	TRBJ2-5	TGTGCCAGCAGCTCACAGGGAAACCTTTGGTATCAAGAGACCCAGTACTTC	CASSSQGNLWYQETQYF
NA	NA	TRBV5-4	TRBJ2-1	TGTGCCAGCAGCTTGCCAGGGGCAGATAAACACAATGAGCAGTTCTTC	CASSLPGADKHNEQFF
NA	NA	TRBV19	TRBJ1-2	TGTGCCAGTAGCACTGGAGGGGACGGCTACACCTTC	CASSTGGDGYTF
NA	NA	TRBV6-2/TRBV6-3	TRBJ2-7	TGTGCCAGCAGTCCAGACAGGTCCGTCGAGCAGTACTTC	CASSPDRSVEQYF
NA	NA	TRBV2	TRBJ1-5	TGTGCCAGCAGAGCTCAGGGTAGTCAGCCCCAGCATTTT	CASRAQGSQPQHF
NA	NA	TRBV4-3	TRBJ1-2	TGCGCCAGCAGCCAAGGGCCAGGGGCCTATGGCTACACCTTC	CASSQGPGAYGYTF
NA	NA	TRBV9	TRBJ1-1	TGTGCCAGCAGGGGAAGAGGGCCTGAAGCTTTCTTT	CASRGRGPEAFF
NA	NA	TRBV9	TRBJ2-3	TGTGCCAGCAGCGCCTCTTCGAGTTCGGTGGGCACAGATACGCAGTATTTT	CASSASSSSVGTDTQYF
TRBD1	few	TRBV4-1	TRBJ1-1	TGCGCCAGCAGCCAGGACAGGGTTGAGGTAATGAACACTGAAGCTTTCTTT	CASSQDRVEVMNTEAFF
TRBD1	NA	TRBV10-3	TRBJ1-1	TGTGCCATCAGCGAAACCGGGACAGGGAGGGACACTGAAGCTTTCTTT	CAISETGTGRDTEAFF
TRBD1	NA	TRBV7-3	TRBJ2-3	TGTGCCAGCAGCTTAAGGGGACAGGGTTTGAGTACGCAGTATTTT	CASSLRGQGLSTQYF
NA	NA	TRBV15	TRBJ1-5	TGTGCCACCAGCAGAGATCGAAACGAGGCCCAGCATTTT	CATSRDRNEAQHF
TRBD1	NA	TRBV30	TRBJ2-7	TGTGCCTGGAGTGGGGACAGAGTCTACGAGCAGTACTTC	CAWSGDRVYEQYF
TRBD2	NA	TRBV7-9	TRBJ2-5	TGTGCCAGCAGCTTTGCTCTAGCGGGAGAAGAGACCCAGTACTTC	CASSFALAGEETQYF
TRBD2	NA	TRBV4-3	TRBJ2-1	TGCGCCAGCAGCCACGCCGAGGGACTAGCGGGAGACAATGAGCAGTTCTTC	CASSHAEGLAGDNEQFF
NA	NA	TRBV5-1	TRBJ2-2	TGCGCCAGCAGCCAGGGTCTCGACACCGGGGAGCTGTTTTTT	CASSQGLDTGELFF
TRBD2	NA	TRBV11-3	TRBJ2-3	TGTGCCAGCAGCCGGGGGGAAATGACCACAGATACGCAGTATTTT	CASSRGEMTTDTQYF
NA	NA	TRBV27	TRBJ1-1	TGTGCCAGCAGTGACACAGGGTGGGACACTGAAGCTTTCTTT	CASSDTGWDTEAFF
TRBD1	NA	TRBV2	TRBJ1-2	TGTGCCAGCGTGGGACAGAACTATGGCTACACCTTC	CASVGQNYGYTF